This TCR beta chain was profiled in a study of T-cell reconstitution after alpha-beta-depleted transplantation in children. J gave up 0 bases and V 1 base, and 18 bases lay outside the gene matches. CDR1 and CDR2 (germline): DFQATT, SNEGSKA (reference sequence). The CDR3 spans 19 residues. The authors prepared the TCRbeta library with unique molecular identifiers. MiXCR, run by TCRdb on the PCR reads, gives a single entry per CDR3 protein. Here the sample spans approximately 340,000 distinct CDR3 sequences, 10% being singletons. Sequenced material: PBMCs from the stem cell graft donor, taken from the stem cell graft. V and J are TRBV20-1 and TRBJ2-7; TRBD1 agrees at 7 bases. The sequence came from a human donor who donated a stem cell graft to a child with acute lymphoblastic leukemia. The CDR3 reads CSARAPDRAPITSSYEQYF. The CDR3 bases are TGCAGTGCTAGAGCCCCTGACAGGGCCCCGATAACCAGCTCCTACGAGCAGTACTTC.